This is a list of T cell receptor beta chains from one sample in a study of shared clonotypes between healthy human individuals. Produced via immunoSEQ multiplex PCR; TCRdb's table is partial and in-frame only. The sample includes millions of clones, roughly 94% seen only once; the top ten take 0.13%. Sequencing was performed on naive CD4+ T cells sorted from blood. The receptors were sampled from a man aged 18 to 29 in good health. Each CDR3 is given with its conserved first and last residue. Fields, in order: clone size, V gene, D gene, J gene, CDR3 protein. A D gene is named only where the DNA matches it firmly. A clone size is listed for some rows: how often the clone was seen (once, few, many), or a class if it is expanded.

clone_size: NA; v_call: TRBV5-1; d_call: NA; j_call: TRBJ2-5; cdr3_aa: CASSLGQVPQYF
clone_size: once; v_call: TRBV2; d_call: NA; j_call: TRBJ1-2; cdr3_aa: CASSGTDKSYGYTF
clone_size: NA; v_call: TRBV11-2; d_call: TRBD1; j_call: TRBJ2-7; cdr3_aa: CASSQPGQGIWEQYF
clone_size: NA; v_call: TRBV10-2; d_call: NA; j_call: TRBJ1-5; cdr3_aa: CASSEQGTNQPQHF
clone_size: NA; v_call: TRBV5-1; d_call: NA; j_call: TRBJ2-6; cdr3_aa: CASSWDLSGANVLTF
clone_size: once; v_call: TRBV11-2; d_call: NA; j_call: TRBJ1-6; cdr3_aa: CASSLAQASNSPLHF
clone_size: few; v_call: TRBV5-1; d_call: NA; j_call: TRBJ1-6; cdr3_aa: CASSLRENSPLHF
clone_size: NA; v_call: TRBV6-1; d_call: TRBD1; j_call: TRBJ1-5; cdr3_aa: CAGGFTGGIQPQHF
clone_size: NA; v_call: TRBV5-1; d_call: NA; j_call: TRBJ1-1; cdr3_aa: CASSSTQGRGVYTEAFF
clone_size: NA; v_call: TRBV11-2; d_call: TRBD2; j_call: TRBJ2-7; cdr3_aa: CASRRLAGVYEQYF
clone_size: NA; v_call: TRBV7-2; d_call: TRBD1; j_call: TRBJ1-1; cdr3_aa: CASSLVEAGGYTEAFF
clone_size: once; v_call: TRBV25-1; d_call: NA; j_call: TRBJ1-1; cdr3_aa: CASSDYRTEAFF
clone_size: few; v_call: TRBV18; d_call: NA; j_call: TRBJ1-4; cdr3_aa: CASSQGLNEKLFF
clone_size: NA; v_call: TRBV7-8; d_call: TRBD1; j_call: TRBJ2-1; cdr3_aa: CASSLGTGAGYNEQFF
clone_size: once; v_call: TRBV6-5; d_call: TRBD1; j_call: TRBJ1-3; cdr3_aa: CASRRGTGAGNTIYF
clone_size: NA; v_call: TRBV7-9; d_call: TRBD2; j_call: TRBJ2-3; cdr3_aa: CASSLAGTSGSKDTQYF
clone_size: NA; v_call: TRBV9; d_call: NA; j_call: TRBJ2-5; cdr3_aa: CASSRGLLETQYF
clone_size: NA; v_call: TRBV5-1; d_call: TRBD2; j_call: TRBJ2-3; cdr3_aa: CASSAGTSGNTDTQYF
clone_size: NA; v_call: TRBV28; d_call: NA; j_call: TRBJ1-2; cdr3_aa: CASSQAGAPSNYGYTF
clone_size: once; v_call: TRBV9; d_call: NA; j_call: TRBJ2-3; cdr3_aa: CASSVGTGRTQYF
clone_size: once; v_call: TRBV5-4; d_call: NA; j_call: TRBJ2-1; cdr3_aa: CASSLGVGTNNEQFF
clone_size: NA; v_call: TRBV6-5; d_call: NA; j_call: TRBJ2-7; cdr3_aa: CASNFDRSTYEQYF
clone_size: NA; v_call: TRBV5-1; d_call: TRBD2; j_call: TRBJ2-1; cdr3_aa: CASSLVAGGYNEQFF
clone_size: NA; v_call: TRBV27; d_call: NA; j_call: TRBJ2-3; cdr3_aa: CASSLRGASTDTQYF
clone_size: NA; v_call: TRBV5-1; d_call: TRBD1; j_call: TRBJ2-6; cdr3_aa: CASSSWTGRSGANVLTF
clone_size: NA; v_call: TRBV21-1; d_call: NA; j_call: TRBJ2-7; cdr3_aa: CASSVRSEQYF
clone_size: few; v_call: TRBV10-2; d_call: TRBD2; j_call: TRBJ2-1; cdr3_aa: CASRMASGSYNEQFF